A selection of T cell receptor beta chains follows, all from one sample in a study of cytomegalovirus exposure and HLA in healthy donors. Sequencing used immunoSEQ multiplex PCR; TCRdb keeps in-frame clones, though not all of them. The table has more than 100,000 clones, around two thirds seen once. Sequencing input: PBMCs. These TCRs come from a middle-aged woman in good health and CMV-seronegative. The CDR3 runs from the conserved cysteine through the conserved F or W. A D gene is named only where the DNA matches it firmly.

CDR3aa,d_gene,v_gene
CASSFSANTEAFF,NA,TRBV5-4
CASSQEGNYGYTF,NA,TRBV4-1
CASSLEEGAGGRSEAFF,TRBD1,TRBV28
CAGSPSRNQPQHF,NA,TRBV18
CASSQDKGGGNTIYF,NA,TRBV4-1
CASSIRGEGGYTF,NA,TRBV19
CASSQERGGEGRNEAFF,NA,TRBV4-1
CASSLGRGQSGNTIYF,TRBD1,TRBV7-2
CASSITPDRVETQYF,TRBD1,TRBV19
CASSLPRDNPGDGYTF,NA,TRBV7-9
CASSQVPGLAGGHNEQFF,TRBD2,TRBV4-1
CASITGRGAEAFF,NA,TRBV19
CASSQDLVRLNSPLHF,NA,TRBV4-3
CASRSEGQREAFF,NA,TRBV11-2
CASSEFRTGRLHF,TRBD1,TRBV2
CASSRQGARETQYF,TRBD1,TRBV9
CASSVQPLAYGYTF,NA,TRBV27
CASSFDGTDTEAFF,TRBD1,TRBV7-2
CASGDRSYNSPLHF,TRBD1,TRBV19
CASSYRTGIGGYTF,TRBD1,TRBV11-2
CASSQDRAGGEEKLFF,TRBD1,TRBV4-1
CASSQGGRGLGEAFF,TRBD1,TRBV4-3
CASSNKRTGRSYEQYF,TRBD1,TRBV19
CASRKTGSPVEQYF,TRBD1,TRBV6-5
CASSASRDRDIQGGNTIYF,TRBD1,TRBV7-9
CAWTEWERGTEAFF,NA,TRBV30
CASSLALAGGQETQYF,TRBD2,TRBV5-1
CASSEAGLPRYGYTF,NA,TRBV6-1
CASSQVGTGVMNTEAFF,TRBD1,TRBV4-1